This is a list of T cell receptor beta chains from one sample in a study of blood T cell repertoires in COVID-19. Repertoires were generated with immunoSEQ multiplex PCR, while TCRdb's copy carries only in-frame clones and drops some. The sample has 350,000 or so clones, more than 85% seen once. Sequenced: PBMCs or T cells enriched from blood (not recorded which). These TCRs come from a woman in her twenties or thirties who had recovered from COVID-19. CDR3s include the opening cysteine and the closing phenylalanine or tryptophan. The D gene is left open where the match is weak. Clone size is not always given. Where it is, it says once, few, many or a class for expanded clones.

v_gene,abundance,d_gene,j_gene,CDR3nt,CDR3aa
TRBV6-5,.,.,TRBJ2-3,TGTGCCAGCCATCCGGGCGGGGGCCCCAGCTATACGCAGTATTTT,CASHPGGGPSYTQYF
TRBV5-4,.,.,TRBJ1-2,TGTGCCAGCAGCCAGGACAGTCTCTATGGCTACACCTTC,CASSQDSLYGYTF
TRBV5-5,.,TRBD2,TRBJ2-5,TGTGCCAGCAGCTGGGGACTAGCGGGAGTGGAGACCCAGTACTTC,CASSWGLAGVETQYF
TRBV28,.,TRBD2,TRBJ2-1,TGTGCCAGCGGAGGTTTCGGGGGGGATAGTGAGCAGTTCTTC,CASGGFGGDSEQFF
TRBV5-1,.,.,TRBJ1-1,TGCGCCAGCAGCTTCGGCGGTTCTATGAACACTGAAGCTTTCTTT,CASSFGGSMNTEAFF
TRBV7-3,.,TRBD2,TRBJ2-1,TGTGCCAGCAGTACTAGCGGGGGCCTTAGCTCCTACAATGAGCAGTTCTTC,CASSTSGGLSSYNEQFF
TRBV27,.,TRBD2,TRBJ2-7,TGTGCCAGCAGTTTGGGCGGGAGAGTAAACGAGCAGTACTTC,CASSLGGRVNEQYF
TRBV27,.,TRBD2,TRBJ2-5,TGTGCCAGCAGTTTGGGGCAGGGAGGGTTGGAGACCCAGTACTTC,CASSLGQGGLETQYF
TRBV9,.,.,TRBJ2-7,TGTGCCAGCAGCGTAGGTCCCGCGAACGAGCAGTACTTC,CASSVGPANEQYF
TRBV2,.,TRBD2,TRBJ2-2,TGTGCCAGCAGTCCTTTAGCGGGAACGAACACCGGGGAGCTGTTTTTT,CASSPLAGTNTGELFF
TRBV29-1,.,.,TRBJ2-5,TGCAGCGTTGAAGAACTAGTGGAGACCCAGTACTTC,CSVEELVETQYF
TRBV18,.,.,TRBJ2-5,TGTGCCAGCTCACCAGGAGGGGATGGGACCCAGTACTTC,CASSPGGDGTQYF
TRBV18,.,.,TRBJ2-4,TGTGCCAGCTCACCTGAGCACTCCACCGGAGAAGCCAAAAACATTCAGTACTTC,CASSPEHSTGEAKNIQYF
TRBV28,.,.,TRBJ1-5,TGTGCCAGCAGTTTCGGGAGGATGGGAGCTCAGCCCCAGCATTTT,CASSFGRMGAQPQHF
TRBV6-5,.,TRBD2,TRBJ2-7,TGTGCCAGCAGTTATTATACAGCGGGAGCTACGGGCGAGCAGTACTTC,CASSYYTAGATGEQYF
TRBV7-2,few,TRBD2,TRBJ2-7,TGTGCCAGCAGCTTAGAGGGCGGGAGCCCCTACGAGCAGTACTTC,CASSLEGGSPYEQYF
TRBV5-1,.,TRBD1,TRBJ2-7,TGCGCCAGCAGCTCATCGACAGGGGAAGACTACGAGCAGTACTTC,CASSSSTGEDYEQYF
TRBV7-3,.,TRBD1,TRBJ1-1,TGTGCCAGCAGCTTAAGACAGGGTAGGAACACTGAAGCTTTCTTT,CASSLRQGRNTEAFF
TRBV7-2,.,.,TRBJ1-1,TGTGCCAGCAGCCCCCTCGTCAGTCAGAACCGATTCACTGAAGCTTTCTTT,CASSPLVSQNRFTEAFF
TRBV5-1,once,.,TRBJ1-1,TGCGCCAGCAGCTCCTTGGGGGGGAACACTGAAGCTTTCTTT,CASSSLGGNTEAFF
TRBV2,.,TRBD1,TRBJ1-1,TGTGCCAGCAGGGCCCGGGGACAGGGGGCGGAAGCTTTCTTT,CASRARGQGAEAFF
TRBV28,.,.,TRBJ2-1,TGTGCCAGCAGTCTGAGCTCCTACAATGAGCAGTTCTTC,CASSLSSYNEQFF
TRBV7-3,.,.,TRBJ2-1,TGTGCCAGCAGCTTAAATGGATTGGCTAGCCGCAATGAGCAGTTCTTC,CASSLNGLASRNEQFF
TRBV6-6,.,.,TRBJ2-7,TGTGCCAGCATCCCGAGGGGGTCGACAAAGGAGCAGTACTTC,CASIPRGSTKEQYF
TRBV28,once,.,TRBJ1-5,TGTGCCAGCAGTTCCGGACAGATAAGGAAGGCCCAGCATTTT,CASSSGQIRKAQHF
TRBV19,.,TRBD1,TRBJ2-7,TGTGCCAGTGGGACAGTACCCTACGAGCAGTACTTC,CASGTVPYEQYF
TRBV7-2,.,.,TRBJ2-3,TGTGCCAGCAGCTTAGTCGGGGTAGATACGCAGTATTTT,CASSLVGVDTQYF
TRBV28,.,.,TRBJ1-1,TGTGCCAGCAGTCAGAACACTGAAGCTTTCTTT,CASSQNTEAFF
TRBV15,.,.,TRBJ1-2,TGTGCCACCAGCAGAGATTTCGGAGATCCCTATGGCTACACCTTC,CATSRDFGDPYGYTF
TRBV5-4,.,TRBD1,TRBJ2-3,TGTGCCAGCAGCTTGGAGGGGGGACAGGGGACAGATACGCAGTATTTT,CASSLEGGQGTDTQYF
TRBV19,.,TRBD2,TRBJ2-7,TGTGCCAGTAGTACCCGACTAGCGGGAGGGGACCGGGGGGAGCAGTACTTC,CASSTRLAGGDRGEQYF
TRBV18,.,TRBD2,TRBJ2-1,TGTGCCAGCTCACCCGGGGTAGCGGGGTTCAATGAGCAGTTCTTC,CASSPGVAGFNEQFF
TRBV7-2,.,TRBD1,TRBJ1-2,TGTGCCAGCAGCCCGGACAGGGCGAATGGCTACACCTTC,CASSPDRANGYTF
TRBV27,.,.,TRBJ1-4,TGTGCCAGCAGTTTATCGATGCATTTCACGGGGGGGATTGTCACTAATGAAAAACTGTTTTTT,CASSLSMHFTGGIVTNEKLFF
TRBV5-8,few,.,TRBJ1-1,TGTGCCAGCAGCTTGGCTCTTGTGGGGGGTCGAGAAGCTTTCTTT,CASSLALVGGREAFF